This record covers a single TCR beta chain. Its antigen is undetermined. The CDR3 totals 13 residues. The V end lost 8 bases, the J end lost 3 bases, and 12 bases lay between the germline ends. The germline CDR1 and CDR2 sequences are LNHDA and SQIVND (reference sequence). Assay used: immunoSEQ multiplex PCR; TCRdb lists only in-frame clones, some missing. The sample consists of some 100,000 clones, 82% of them appearing once. The time point here: baseline pretreatment blood. Treatment here: 15 Gy SBRT to primary tumor, nephrectomy 4 weeks later. The sample belongs to a study of radiation and T cells in renal cell carcinoma. Whole-study results and caveats: Baseline intratumoral clonotype presence is unknown without pretreatment biopsies. In blood, top tumor clones expanded by 2 weeks, shrinking by 4.

This chain joins TRBV19 and TRBJ2-3; D may be TRBD1 (6 bases). The TCR comes from a man in his 60s with renal cell carcinoma. Sequenced here: blood, sampled from a patient whose treatment included radiotherapy and nephrectomy. CDR3 DNA: TGTGCCAGTCTGGGAACAGGGACAGATACGCAGTATTTT. It translates to CASLGTGTDTQYF.